The entry below gives a single T cell receptor (beta chain) sequence along with its context. The data were obtained in a study of control samples from healthy donors and cancer patients. Germline CDR1 is SGDLS and CDR2 is YYNGEE. This CDR3 comprises 16 residues. The junction had 7 bases not matched to a gene; V was cut back by 4 bases and J by 3 bases. Assay: immunoSEQ multiplex PCR; the TCRdb copy retains only in-frame clones and omits some. The repertoire table contains some 190,000 clones. The source material was blood. The chain carries TRBV9 and TRBJ2-5, with 12 bases matching TRBD2. The TCR sequence derives from a woman in her twenties or thirties in good health. In DNA, the CDR3 is TGTGCCAGCAGCTTCCCTAGCGGGGGGGCGGAAGAGACCCAGTACTTC. Encoded protein: CASSFPSGGAEETQYF.